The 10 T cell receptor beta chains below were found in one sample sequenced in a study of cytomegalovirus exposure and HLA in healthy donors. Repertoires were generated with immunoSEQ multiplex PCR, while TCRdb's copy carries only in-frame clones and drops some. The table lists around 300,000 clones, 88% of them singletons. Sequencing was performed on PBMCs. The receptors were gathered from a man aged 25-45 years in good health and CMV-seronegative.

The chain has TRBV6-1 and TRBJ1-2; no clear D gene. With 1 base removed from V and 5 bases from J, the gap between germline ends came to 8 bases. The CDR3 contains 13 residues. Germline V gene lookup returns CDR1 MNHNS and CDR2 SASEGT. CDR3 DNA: TGTGCCAGCAGTGAAGACCCTACTTATGGCTACACCTTC. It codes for CASSEDPTYGYTF.

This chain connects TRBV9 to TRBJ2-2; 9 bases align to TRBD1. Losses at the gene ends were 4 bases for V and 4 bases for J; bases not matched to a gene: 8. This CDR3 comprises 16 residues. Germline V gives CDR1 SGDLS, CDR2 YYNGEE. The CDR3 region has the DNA TGTGCCAGCAGCTCCAGGACAGGGGATGCCACCGGGGAGCTGTTTTTT. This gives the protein CASSSRTGDATGELFF.

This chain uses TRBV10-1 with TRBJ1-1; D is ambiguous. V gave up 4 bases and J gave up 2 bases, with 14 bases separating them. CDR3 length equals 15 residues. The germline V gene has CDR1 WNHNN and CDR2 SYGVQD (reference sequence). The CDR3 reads CASSGSLGENTEAFF. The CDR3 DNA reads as TGCGCCAGCAGTGGGAGTCTCGGGGAAAACACTGAAGCTTTCTTT.

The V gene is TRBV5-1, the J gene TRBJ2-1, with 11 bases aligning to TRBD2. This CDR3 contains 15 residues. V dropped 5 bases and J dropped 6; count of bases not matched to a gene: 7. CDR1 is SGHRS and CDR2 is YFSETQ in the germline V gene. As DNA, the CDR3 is TGCGCCAGCAGTTGGGGGACTAGCGGACCCAATGAGCAGTTCTTC. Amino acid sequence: CASSWGTSGPNEQFF. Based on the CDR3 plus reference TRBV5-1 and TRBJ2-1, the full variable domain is KAGVTQTPRYLIKTRGQQVTLSCSPISGHRSVSWYQQTPGQGLQFLFEYFSETQRNKGNFPGRFSGRQFSNSRSEMNVSTLELGDSALYLCASSWGTSGPNEQFFGPGTRLTVL.

The CDR3 loop reads CASSVPSGEYYNEQFF. The CDR3, as DNA: TGTGCCAGCAGCGTCCCAAGCGGGGAATACTACAATGAGCAGTTCTTC. The chain uses TRBV9 and TRBJ2-1; 7 positions match TRBD2. The germline V gene has CDR1 SGDLS and CDR2 YYNGEE. The J segment lost 3 bases and the V segment lost 2 bases, leaving 8 bases of the junction unmatched. CDR3 length: 16 amino acids.

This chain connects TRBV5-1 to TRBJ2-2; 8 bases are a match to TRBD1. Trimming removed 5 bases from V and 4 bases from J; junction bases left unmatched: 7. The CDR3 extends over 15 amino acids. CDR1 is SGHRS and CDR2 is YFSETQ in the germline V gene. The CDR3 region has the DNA TGCGCCAGCAGTCGACGACAGGGGAGCACCGGGGAGCTGTTTTTT. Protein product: CASSRRQGSTGELFF.

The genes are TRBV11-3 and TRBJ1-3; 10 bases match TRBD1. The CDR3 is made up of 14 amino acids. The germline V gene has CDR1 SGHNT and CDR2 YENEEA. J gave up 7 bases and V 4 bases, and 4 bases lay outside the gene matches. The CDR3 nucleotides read TGTGCCAGCAGCTCTACGACAGGGGGCAACACCATATATTTT. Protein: CASSSTTGGNTIYF.

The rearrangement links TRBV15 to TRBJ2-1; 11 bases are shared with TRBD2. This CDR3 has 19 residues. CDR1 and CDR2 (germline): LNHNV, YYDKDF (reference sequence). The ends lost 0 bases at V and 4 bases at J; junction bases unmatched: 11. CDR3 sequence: CATSRDRRLAGSQYNEQFF. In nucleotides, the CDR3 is TGTGCCACCAGCAGAGATAGGCGACTAGCGGGGAGTCAGTACAATGAGCAGTTCTTC.

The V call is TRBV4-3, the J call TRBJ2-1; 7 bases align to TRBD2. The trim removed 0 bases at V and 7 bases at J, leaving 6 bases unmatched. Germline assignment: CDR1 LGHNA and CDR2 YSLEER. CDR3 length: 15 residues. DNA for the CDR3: TGCGCCAGCAGCCAAGACGGGGGGAAGGATAATGAGCAGTTCTTC. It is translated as CASSQDGGKDNEQFF.

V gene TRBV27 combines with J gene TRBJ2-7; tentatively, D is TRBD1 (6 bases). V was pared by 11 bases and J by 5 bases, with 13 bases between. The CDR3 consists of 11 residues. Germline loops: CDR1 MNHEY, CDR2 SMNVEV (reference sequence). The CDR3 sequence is CAGHRAHEQYF. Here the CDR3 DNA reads TGTGCCGGACACAGGGCCCACGAGCAGTACTTC.